The present T cell receptor (beta chain) was sequenced within a study of OX40 agonist ivuxolimab in advanced cancers. Study in general: Across the patients, intravenous ivuxolimab was delivered every 2 weeks at 0.01 to 10 mg/kg. Study-wide findings and caveats: Fewer expanded clones were found on average in CD4+ than in CD8+ T cells.

Only in-frame clones appear in the TCRdb table, and some are missing; sequencing was by immunoSEQ multiplex PCR. The sample has roughly 35,000 clones, 92% seen once. With respect to this clone: Its antigen is as yet unknown.

Germline V gene data show CDR1 as SGHAT and CDR2 as FQDESV (reference sequence). The CDR3 covers 17 residues. V lost 1 base to trimming and J lost 0 bases, with 15 bases between them. The sequences come from CD4+ or CD8+ T cells sorted from blood, collected in a trial of the OX40 agonist ivuxolimab. This sequence joins TRBV11-1 and TRBJ1-2; D remains unclear. The receptor's source is an adult with an advanced solid tumor such as melanoma, head and neck, liver or kidney cancer. Here the CDR3 reads CASSLDDEVSSNYGYTF. The CDR3 DNA sequence: TGTGCCAGCAGCTTAGACGACGAAGTCTCCTCTAACTATGGCTACACCTTC.